The rows below give T cell receptor beta chains drawn from one sample of a study of blood T cell repertoires in COVID-19. Assay used: immunoSEQ multiplex PCR; TCRdb lists only in-frame clones, some missing. In the table there are 150,000 or so clones, around 74% of which are singletons. The source material was peripheral blood. Receptors were obtained from a woman of 80 years or more with acute or convalescent COVID-19. The CDR3 runs from the conserved cysteine through the conserved F or W. A D gene is named only where the DNA matches it firmly. For some rows the clone size is stated as once, few or many, or as a class when expanded; others skip it.

D gene,clone size,V gene,J gene,CDR3 protein,CDR3 DNA
-,-,TRBV20-1,TRBJ2-2,CSASQAGELFF,TGCAGTGCATCACAGGCCGGGGAGCTGTTTTTT
TRBD2,-,TRBV5-1,TRBJ2-2,CASSRGGYPPGELFF,TGCGCCAGCAGCCGGGGGGGCTATCCTCCCGGGGAGCTGTTTTTT
-,-,TRBV4-1,TRBJ2-3,CASSQEGPGRGDTQYF,TGCGCCAGCAGCCAAGAAGGGCCCGGGAGAGGGGATACGCAGTATTTT
-,-,TRBV28,TRBJ1-1,CASSSGVGTEAFF,TGTGCCAGCAGTTCAGGGGTGGGTACTGAAGCTTTCTTT
TRBD1,-,TRBV28,TRBJ1-1,CASSVGQGAWDTEAFF,TGTGCCAGCAGTGTGGGACAGGGGGCGTGGGACACTGAAGCTTTCTTT
-,few,TRBV6-1,TRBJ2-4,CASSEARTVNIQYF,TGTGCCAGCAGTGAAGCCCGTACGGTAAACATTCAGTACTTC
-,-,TRBV7-9,TRBJ2-7,CASSSQGYEQYF,TGTGCCAGCAGCTCACAGGGATACGAGCAGTACTTC
-,-,TRBV28,TRBJ2-7,CASTLGDRSIF,TGTGCCAGCACCCTAGGTGACAGGAGTATCTTC
-,-,TRBV4-1,TRBJ2-7,CASSQGLSLSYEQYF,TGCGCCAGCAGCCAAGGACTGAGCCTCTCCTACGAGCAGTACTTC
-,-,TRBV3-1/TRBV3-2,TRBJ1-5,CASSQGFSSNQPQHF,TGTGCCAGCAGCCAAGGTTTTTCGAGCAATCAGCCCCAGCATTTT
TRBD2,-,TRBV11-3,TRBJ2-1,CASSSPGGRSHNEQFF,TGTGCCAGCAGCTCCCCTGGCGGGAGAAGCCACAATGAGCAGTTCTTC
-,once,TRBV25-1,TRBJ1-1,CASSEHSLNTEAFF,TGTGCCAGCAGTGAACACAGCCTAAACACTGAAGCTTTCTTT
-,-,TRBV20-1,TRBJ1-5,CSASRSGWSNQPQHF,TGCAGTGCTAGTCGCTCGGGGTGGAGCAATCAGCCCCAGCATTTT
TRBD2,few,TRBV7-2,TRBJ2-7,CASSLGLAGVVEQYF,TGTGCCAGCAGCTTAGGACTAGCGGGAGTGGTCGAGCAGTACTTC
-,few,TRBV11-2,TRBJ2-2,CASSLVARATGELFF,TGTGCCAGCAGCTTAGTAGCCAGGGCTACCGGGGAGCTGTTTTTT
-,-,TRBV9,TRBJ1-1,CASSSQPTVNTEAFF,TGTGCCAGCAGCTCGCAGCCGACAGTTAACACTGAAGCTTTCTTT
-,-,TRBV11-2,TRBJ1-6,CASSLAWGLNSPLHF,TGTGCCAGCAGCTTAGCATGGGGACTGAATTCACCCCTCCACTTT
TRBD2,-,TRBV5-6,TRBJ2-1,CASSFSGSYNEQFF,TGTGCCAGCAGCTTTAGCGGGAGCTACAATGAGCAGTTCTTC
-,-,TRBV6-4,TRBJ1-1,CASSAFPLGLNTEAFF,TGTGCCAGCAGTGCATTCCCTCTGGGCCTGAACACTGAAGCTTTCTTT
-,-,TRBV28,TRBJ2-2,CASSSVYSGSTGELFF,TGTGCCAGCAGTTCAGTTTATAGCGGAAGCACCGGGGAGCTGTTTTTT
TRBD1,once,TRBV6-6,TRBJ2-3,CASSYPSGQGTDTQYF,TGTGCCAGCAGTTACCCGTCGGGACAGGGAACAGATACGCAGTATTTT
-,-,TRBV27,TRBJ2-7,CASSSALEGLDEQYF,TGTGCCAGCAGTTCCGCACTAGAGGGACTTGACGAGCAGTACTTC
TRBD2,-,TRBV27,TRBJ2-2,CASSSTLGLAGDTGELFF,TGTGCCAGCAGTTCCACCCTAGGACTAGCGGGAGACACCGGGGAGCTGTTTTTT
-,once,TRBV3-1/TRBV3-2,TRBJ2-5,CASSQRAVGETQYF,TGTGCCAGCAGCCAAAGAGCTGTCGGGGAGACCCAGTACTTC
TRBD2,-,TRBV7-2,TRBJ2-3,CASSLTSVTDTQYF,TGTGCCAGCAGCCTGACTAGCGTCACAGATACGCAGTATTTT
-,few,TRBV7-2,TRBJ2-1,CASSQKMANEQFF,TGTGCCAGCAGCCAAAAAATGGCCAATGAGCAGTTCTTC
-,-,TRBV7-2,TRBJ2-5,CASSLAFRQETQYF,TGTGCCAGCAGCTTAGCGTTCCGTCAAGAGACCCAGTACTTC
-,-,TRBV12-3/TRBV12-4,TRBJ1-2,CASSQGAYGYTF,TGTGCCAGCAGCCAAGGAGCGTATGGCTACACCTTC
-,-,TRBV12-3/TRBV12-4,TRBJ1-1,CASSLQNTEAFF,TGTGCCAGCAGTTTACAAAACACTGAAGCTTTCTTT
-,-,TRBV19,TRBJ2-2,CASSRLGVAGELFF,TGTGCCAGTAGTAGACTAGGGGTTGCCGGGGAGCTGTTTTTT
-,-,TRBV27,TRBJ1-2,CASSLKLGYGYTF,TGTGCCAGCAGTTTGAAACTAGGCTATGGCTACACCTTC
-,-,TRBV1,TRBJ2-5,CTSSPFGEAQETQYF,TGCACCAGCAGTCCTTTTGGGGAGGCCCAAGAGACCCAGTACTTC
-,-,TRBV3-1/TRBV3-2,TRBJ1-1,CASNLMGGSSLKEAFF,TGTGCCAGCAACCTCATGGGAGGGTCTAGTCTCAAAGAAGCTTTCTTT
-,-,TRBV6-2/TRBV6-3,TRBJ2-7,CASTPSDSHYEQYF,TGTGCCAGCACCCCATCGGACAGCCACTACGAGCAGTACTTC
TRBD1,-,TRBV28,TRBJ2-5,CASSSQRGGPVGETQYF,TGTGCCAGCAGTTCCCAGCGAGGGGGCCCCGTGGGGGAGACCCAGTACTTC
TRBD1,-,TRBV5-1,TRBJ1-3,CASSSGGGGNTIYF,TGCGCCAGCAGCTCAGGGGGCGGTGGAAACACCATATATTTT
TRBD1,-,TRBV11-2,TRBJ2-7,CASSSGPGQGAYEQYF,TGTGCCAGCAGCTCAGGACCGGGACAGGGGGCTTACGAGCAGTACTTC
-,-,TRBV9,TRBJ2-3,CASSVEGLPPDTQYF,TGTGCCAGCAGCGTAGAGGGACTTCCCCCAGATACGCAGTATTTT
TRBD1,-,TRBV7-9,TRBJ2-5,CASSLGVLGQGAQETQYF,TGTGCCAGCAGCTTAGGGGTTTTGGGACAGGGGGCCCAAGAGACCCAGTACTTC
-,-,TRBV15,TRBJ2-1,CATSRDSRSVGGTLNEQFF,TGTGCCACCAGCAGAGATAGTAGATCGGTGGGGGGAACACTCAATGAGCAGTTCTTC
TRBD2,-,TRBV19,TRBJ2-3,CASIPSGRTDTQYF,TGTGCCAGTATCCCTAGCGGCCGCACAGATACGCAGTATTTT
TRBD1,-,TRBV10-3,TRBJ2-5,CAIDSGGTGAETQYF,TGTGCCATCGACAGTGGGGGGACAGGGGCAGAGACCCAGTACTTC
-,-,TRBV6-5,TRBJ2-5,CASSNRVYQETQYF,TGTGCCAGCAGTAACAGGGTGTACCAAGAGACCCAGTACTTC
-,few,TRBV9,TRBJ1-6,CASSPGEGNNSPLHF,TGTGCCAGCAGCCCAGGGGAGGGCAACAATTCACCCCTCCACTTT
-,many,TRBV7-9,TRBJ1-2,CASSLAVSEPGYTF,TGTGCCAGCAGCTTAGCGGTCTCAGAACCTGGCTACACCTTC
TRBD2,-,TRBV6-2/TRBV6-3,TRBJ2-7,CASSYPKTSEAEYYEQYF,TGTGCCAGCAGTTACCCCAAGACTAGCGAAGCGGAGTATTACGAGCAGTACTTC
-,-,TRBV27,TRBJ2-7,CASSSGGRRYEQYF,TGTGCCAGCAGTTCCGGAGGGAGGCGCTACGAGCAGTACTTC
TRBD2,once,TRBV28,TRBJ2-1,CASSVIAGGTNNEQFF,TGTGCCAGCAGTGTGATAGCGGGAGGGACGAACAATGAGCAGTTCTTC
-,-,TRBV2,TRBJ1-5,CASSEGLAANQPQHF,TGTGCCAGCAGTGAAGGGTTGGCCGCTAATCAGCCCCAGCATTTT
-,medium-sized,TRBV27,TRBJ1-3,CASRAQGFGNTIYF,TGTGCCAGCAGAGCCCAGGGATTCGGAAACACCATATATTTT
-,-,TRBV5-1,TRBJ2-7,CASRSWENEQYF,TGCGCCAGCAGGTCCTGGGAGAACGAGCAGTACTTC
TRBD1,-,TRBV18,TRBJ1-2,CASSRGTEGYGYTF,TGTGCCAGCTCACGCGGGACAGAGGGTTATGGCTACACCTTC
-,-,TRBV11-2,TRBJ1-1,CASSPYTEAFF,TGTGCCAGCAGCCCATACACTGAAGCTTTCTTT
-,-,TRBV10-1,TRBJ2-1,CASSRTDNSYNEQFF,TGCGCCAGCAGTAGAACGGACAACTCCTACAATGAGCAGTTCTTC
-,-,TRBV6-6,TRBJ2-3,CASRRTDIAYSTDTQYF,TGTGCCAGCAGGCGAACGGACATTGCTTACAGCACAGATACGCAGTATTTT
TRBD1,-,TRBV11-3,TRBJ2-3,CASSGQGANTQYF,TGTGCCAGCAGCGGACAGGGGGCAAATACGCAGTATTTT
-,-,TRBV5-1,TRBJ2-7,CASSLALDTAYEQYF,TGCGCCAGCAGCTTGGCCCTGGACACCGCCTACGAGCAGTACTTC
-,-,TRBV19,TRBJ2-2,CASSIYRLSRNVTGELFF,TGTGCCAGTAGTATATATAGACTCTCCAGAAACGTTACCGGGGAGCTGTTTTTT
TRBD1,-,TRBV7-3,TRBJ2-1,CASSSDRGPYNEQFF,TGTGCCAGCAGCTCGGACAGGGGTCCCTACAATGAGCAGTTCTTC